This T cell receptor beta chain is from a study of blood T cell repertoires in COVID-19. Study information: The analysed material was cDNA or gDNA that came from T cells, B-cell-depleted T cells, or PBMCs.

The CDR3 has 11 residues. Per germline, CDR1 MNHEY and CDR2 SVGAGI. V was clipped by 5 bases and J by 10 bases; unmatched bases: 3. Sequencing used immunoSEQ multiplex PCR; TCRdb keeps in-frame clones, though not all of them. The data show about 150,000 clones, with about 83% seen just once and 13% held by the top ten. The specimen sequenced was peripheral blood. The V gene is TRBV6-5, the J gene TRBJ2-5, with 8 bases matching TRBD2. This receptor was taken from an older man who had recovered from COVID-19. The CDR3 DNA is TGTGCCAGCAGTCCCGGGGGGGACCAGTACTTC. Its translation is CASSPGGDQYF.